The clone carrying this TCR beta chain was found a few times. Antigen: not known. One entry per CDR3 protein results from TCRdb running MiXCR on the 5' RACE reads. The table lists around 450,000 distinct CDR3 sequences, 20% to 25% of them singletons. These data are taken from a study of T-cell memory formation after mild COVID-19. Study summary: TCR clusters were mostly confined to one donor each. Whole-study findings and limits: Certain responding clones were present in pre-infection memory, suggesting participation of cross-reactive memory. Contracting clones localized mainly to CM and EM when CD4+ and mainly to EMRA when CD8+. CD4+ bias marked clones expanding day 15 to 37, unlike balanced contracting clones.

Germline assignment: CDR1 KGHDR and CDR2 SFDVKD. The trim removed 5 bases at V and 3 bases at J, leaving 10 bases unmatched. CDR3 length: 17 amino acids. This clonotype originated in an adult woman who had mild COVID-19 (a few samples of this study predate the infection). Cell type and time point are not known. The sample taken for sequencing was PBMCs or a T cell subset sorted from them (not recorded which). The V and J genes are TRBV24-1 and TRBJ2-3, with 10 bases identical to TRBD2. The CDR3 sequence: CATSGGQREGPTDTQYF. The CDR3 DNA reads TGTGCCACCAGTGGAGGGCAGCGGGAGGGCCCGACAGATACGCAGTATTTT.